This TCR beta chain was sequenced during a study of cytomegalovirus exposure and HLA in healthy donors. The PCR contained 60 Vbeta and 13 Jbeta primers. Here immunoSEQ multiplex PCR was the method, and the copy in TCRdb shows in-frame clones only, minus some. In the table there are fewer than 250,000 clones, roughly three quarters of which are singletons. Deletions cut 5 bases from V and 10 bases from J, with 17 bases between. The CDR3 runs to 13 residues. Germline CDR1 SGHNT, CDR2 YENEEA. Sequencing used PBMCs. The chain has TRBV11-3 and TRBJ1-1, with a tentative D call TRBD1 (6 bases). The sequence was collected from a woman under 30 in good health and CMV-seronegative. The CDR3 DNA reads as TGTGCCAGCAGCCAACAGGGAAGCCTTTCAGCTTTCTTT. Its translation is CASSQQGSLSAFF.